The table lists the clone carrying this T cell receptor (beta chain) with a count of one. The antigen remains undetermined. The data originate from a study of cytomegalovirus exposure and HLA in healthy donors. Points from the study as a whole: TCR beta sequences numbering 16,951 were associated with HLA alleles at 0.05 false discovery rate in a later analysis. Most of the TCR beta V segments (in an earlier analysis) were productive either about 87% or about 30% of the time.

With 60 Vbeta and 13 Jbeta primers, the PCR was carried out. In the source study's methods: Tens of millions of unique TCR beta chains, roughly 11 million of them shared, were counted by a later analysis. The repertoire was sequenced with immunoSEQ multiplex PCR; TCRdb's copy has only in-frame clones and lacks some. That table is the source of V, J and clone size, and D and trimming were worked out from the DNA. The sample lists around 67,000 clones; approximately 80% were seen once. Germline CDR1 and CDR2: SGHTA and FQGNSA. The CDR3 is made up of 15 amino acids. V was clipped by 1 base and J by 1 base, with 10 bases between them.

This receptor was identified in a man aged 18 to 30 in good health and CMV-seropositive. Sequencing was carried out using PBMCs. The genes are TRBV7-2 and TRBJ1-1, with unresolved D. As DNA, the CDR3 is TGTGCCAGCAGCTTAGACGGAGCTTGGAACACTGAAGCTTTCTTT. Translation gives CASSLDGAWNTEAFF. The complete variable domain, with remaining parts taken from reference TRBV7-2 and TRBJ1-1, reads GAGVSQSPSNKVTEKGKDVELRCDPISGHTALYWYRQSLGQGLEFLIYFQGNSAPDKSGLPSDRFSAERTGGSVSTLTIQRTQQEDSAVYLCASSLDGAWNTEAFFGQGTRLTVV.